Shown below are 20 T cell receptor beta chains from a single sample sequenced in a study of T-cell memory formation after mild COVID-19. From the 5' RACE reads, TCRdb called clonotypes with MiXCR, one entry per CDR3 protein. The sample has under 300,000 distinct CDR3 sequences; about 17% are singletons. What was sequenced was PBMCs or a T cell subset sorted from them (not recorded which). The receptors shown here come from a man aged 18 to 29 who had mild COVID-19 (a few samples of this study predate the infection). Cell type and time point are not known.

V usage is TRBV6-2 or TRBV6-3 and J usage is TRBJ2-3; 8 nucleotides agree with TRBD1. The V gene's germline CDR1 is MNHEY and CDR2 SVGEGT. Losses at the gene ends were 5 bases for V and 9 bases for J; bases not matched to a gene: 10. This CDR3 has 14 residues. CDR3 DNA sequence: TGTGCCAGCAGTCTGACAGGGGTTGCAGCCACGCAGTATTTT. This gives the protein CASSLTGVAATQYF.

This chain uses TRBV5-1 with TRBJ2-5; 7 bases fit TRBD2. The CDR3 extends over 15 amino acids. With 4 bases clipped from V and 5 bases from J, the junction kept 11 bases outside the gene matches. The germline CDR1 and CDR2 sequences are SGHRS and YFSETQ. In DNA, the CDR3 is TGCGCCAGCAGCCGGTTGGAGGGAGGGGACGAGACCCAGTACTTC. Translation gives CASSRLEGGDETQYF.

The V call is TRBV7-2, the J call TRBJ2-5; 7 bases match TRBD2. The trim removed 5 bases at V and 4 bases at J, leaving 13 bases unmatched. There are 16 residues in the CDR3. The V gene's germline CDR1 is SGHTA and CDR2 FQGNSA. The chain's CDR3 is CASSPRYRGVIETQYF. The CDR3 DNA is TGTGCCAGCAGCCCCCGTTACCGGGGGGTCATAGAGACCCAGTACTTC. Full variable domain (remainder filled in from reference TRBV7-2 and TRBJ2-5): GAGVSQSPSNKVTEKGKDVELRCDPISGHTALYWYRQSLGQGLEFLIYFQGNSAPDKSGLPSDRFSAERTGGSVSTLTIQRTQQEDSAVYLCASSPRYRGVIETQYFGPGTRLLVL.

This clonotype has a count of ten or more. The V call is TRBV7-9, the J call TRBJ2-3, with a weak D call TRBD2 (7 bases). The CDR3 is made up of 15 amino acids. Germline V CDR1 and CDR2: SEHNR, FQNEAQ (reference sequence). V was shortened by 5 bases and J by 2 bases, with 14 bases between the two germline ends. The CDR3 DNA is TGTGCCAGCAGCCTTTTAGGGGGGGCCACAGATACGCAGTATTTT. Protein product: CASSLLGGATDTQYF.

This clonotype was observed a few times. The V gene is TRBV5-1, the J gene TRBJ2-3; D gene unclear. With 3 bases removed from V and 0 bases from J, the gap between germline ends came to 5 bases. Per germline, CDR1 SGHRS and CDR2 YFSETQ. The CDR3 consists of 13 residues. The CDR3 here is CASSSESTDTQYF. The DNA for the CDR3 is TGCGCCAGCAGCTCGGAGAGCACAGATACGCAGTATTTT.

This clonotype occurred a few times. J is TRBJ2-6 and V is TRBV24-1, with D perhaps matching TRBD2 (6 bases). Germline V gene data show CDR1 as KGHDR and CDR2 as SFDVKD. The V gene lost 9 bases and the J gene lost 0 bases, with 8 bases spanning the gap. CDR3 length: 14 amino acids. This chain's CDR3 is CATGRSSGANVLTF. The CDR3 DNA reads as TGTGCCACCGGGAGGAGCTCTGGGGCCAACGTCCTGACTTTC.

A few counts support this clonotype. The chain couples TRBV5-1 to TRBJ1-1; TRBD1 is a possible D gene (6 bases). CDR1 and CDR2 (germline): SGHRS, YFSETQ. The CDR3 runs 15 residues. V lost 1 base and J lost 0, with 10 bases in between. The CDR3 region is CASSLPTGMNTEAFF. The CDR3 region has the DNA TGCGCCAGCAGCTTGCCGACAGGAATGAACACTGAAGCTTTCTTT. Supplemented by reference TRBV5-1 and TRBJ1-1, the full variable domain reads KAGVTQTPRYLIKTRGQQVTLSCSPISGHRSVSWYQQTPGQGLQFLFEYFSETQRNKGNFPGRFSGRQFSNSRSEMNVSTLELGDSALYLCASSLPTGMNTEAFFGQGTRLTVV.

The sample holds a few counts of this clonotype. The J gene is TRBJ1-5, the V gene TRBV5-1, with TRBD1 identical over 8 bases. The germline CDR1 and CDR2 sequences are SGHRS and YFSETQ. The CDR3 is made up of 15 amino acids. V was pared by 4 bases and J by 5 bases, with 8 bases of the junction left unmatched. For the CDR3, the DNA is TGCGCCAGCAGCGCGGATGGGACAGGTCATCAGCCCCAGCATTTT. Amino acid sequence: CASSADGTGHQPQHF.

In its sample, this clonotype was seen a few times. An end of the junction does not agree with germline; a read error may underlie this. The chain has TRBV7-7 and TRBJ2-5; TRBD2 matches 9 bases. The CDR3 contains 14 residues. CDR1 is SSHAT and CDR2 is FNYEAQ in the germline V gene (reference sequence). In DNA, the CDR3 is TGTGCTAGCAGCTTTCGAGCGGGGGGCCAGTCCCTTTGCTTC. This sequence encodes CASSFRAGGQSLCF.

This clonotype was seen a handful of times. The chain couples TRBV29-1 to TRBJ2-3; 9 nucleotides align to TRBD1. This CDR3 spans 13 amino acids. CDR1 is SQVTM, CDR2 ANQGSEA, per germline. V lost 1 base and J lost 4; bases outside the gene matches: 0. CDR3 in DNA: TGCAGCGTTGAAGGACAGGGGGCAGATACGCAGTATTTT. Translated: CSVEGQGADTQYF.

This clonotype came up a few times. This chain uses TRBV6-2 or TRBV6-3 with TRBJ1-5; 7 nucleotides match TRBD1. Germline V lookup: CDR1 MNHEY, CDR2 SVGEGT. The CDR3 contains 17 residues. V was clipped by 6 bases and J by 1 base; unmatched bases: 12. The CDR3 bases are TGTGCCAGCAGCCCACGTCGGACAGGCATAAGCAATCAGCCCCAGCATTTT. Encoded protein: CASSPRRTGISNQPQHF.

The chain has TRBV12-3 or TRBV12-4 and TRBJ1-3, with a possible D match to TRBD1 (6 bases). V shed 5 bases and J shed 0 bases, with 8 bases lying between them. This CDR3 has 14 residues. The CDR3 coding sequence is TGTGCCAGCAGTAAAGGGGGCTCTGGAAACACCATATATTTT. Protein sequence: CASSKGGSGNTIYF.

V and J are TRBV7-2 and TRBJ2-4; D is ambiguous. The CDR3 contains 16 residues. V was trimmed by 5 bases and J by 0 bases, leaving 14 bases between them. CDR1 is SGHTA and CDR2 is FQGNSA in the germline V gene. The CDR3 is CASSGQLRGAKNIQYF. CDR3 bases: TGTGCCAGCAGCGGCCAGTTGCGAGGAGCCAAAAACATTCAGTACTTC.

V and J are TRBV4-2 and TRBJ1-5, with 9 bases identical to TRBD1. Germline V gene data show CDR1 as LGHNA and CDR2 as YNFKEQ. This CDR3 has 16 residues. Trimming took 3 bases from V and 6 from J; bases not matched to a gene: 9. In DNA form, the CDR3 reads TGTGCCAGCAGCCACGCGGGAGGGGACAGGGTTCAGCCCCAGCATTTT. This encodes CASSHAGGDRVQPQHF.

This clonotype turned up a few times. The chain carries TRBV5-6 and TRBJ1-5; D is ambiguous. The length of the CDR3 is 14 residues. Germline CDR1 SGHDT, CDR2 YYEEEE. The V gene lost 2 bases and the J gene lost 3 bases, with 9 bases spanning the gap. CDR3 sequence (DNA): TGTGCCAGCAGCTTCGGACGGACCAATCAGCCCCAGCATTTT. It yields the protein CASSFGRTNQPQHF.

The V and J genes are TRBV7-2 and TRBJ1-2; no clear D gene. The V gene's germline CDR1 is SGHTA and CDR2 FQGNSA. The CDR3 totals 14 residues. The V gene lost 4 bases and the J gene lost 4 bases, with 13 bases spanning the gap. The DNA for the CDR3 is TGTGCCAGCAGCTCGTACGAGGCTATCTATGGCTACACCTTC. Protein: CASSSYEAIYGYTF.

At least ten counts were recorded for this clonotype. The rearrangement joins TRBV5-1 to TRBJ2-5, with 11 bases that match TRBD2. Germline V gene sequence: CDR1 SGHRS, CDR2 YFSETQ. The CDR3 runs 17 residues. V shed 5 bases and J 2 bases; nucleotides not matched to a gene: 11. Written as DNA, the CDR3 is TGCGCCAGCAGTCCCGGGTCGGGACTAGCGGCTCAAGAGACCCAGTACTTC. Amino acid sequence: CASSPGSGLAAQETQYF. Full variable domain (remainder filled in from reference TRBV5-1 and TRBJ2-5): KAGVTQTPRYLIKTRGQQVTLSCSPISGHRSVSWYQQTPGQGLQFLFEYFSETQRNKGNFPGRFSGRQFSNSRSEMNVSTLELGDSALYLCASSPGSGLAAQETQYFGPGTRLLVL.

The V call is TRBV7-2, the J call TRBJ1-3, with D unresolved. The CDR3 is 12 residues long. The V gene lost 5 bases and the J gene lost 1 base, with 3 bases spanning the gap. CDR1 and CDR2 from the germline V gene are SGHTA and FQGNSA. For the CDR3, the DNA is TGTGCCAGCAGCATTTCTGGAAACACCATATATTTT. It is translated as CASSISGNTIYF.

V usage is TRBV7-9 and J usage is TRBJ2-2; D unclear. Germline V CDR1 and CDR2: SEHNR, FQNEAQ (reference sequence). This CDR3 comprises 15 residues. V was pared by 5 bases and J by 0 bases, with 10 bases between. The CDR3 nucleotides read TGTGCCAGCAGCCCGATTTATACGAACACCGGGGAGCTGTTTTTT. It specifies CASSPIYTNTGELFF. The full variable domain, rest sourced from reference TRBV7-9 and TRBJ2-2, is DTGVSQNPRHKITKRGQNVTFRCDPISEHNRLYWYRQTLGQGPEFLTYFQNEAQLEKSRLLSDRFSAERPKGSFSTLEIQRTEQGDSAMYLCASSPIYTNTGELFFGEGSRLTVL.

Ten or more counts support this clonotype. This chain's CDR3 is CASSLDANTDTQYF. The CDR3 DNA is TGTGCCAGCAGCTTGGATGCGAACACAGATACGCAGTATTTT. This chain links TRBV5-6 with TRBJ2-3, with unresolved D. The germline V gene has CDR1 SGHDT and CDR2 YYEEEE. CDR3 length: 14 residues. Trimming shortened V by 0 bases and J by 2 bases, and 7 bases separated the two germline ends.